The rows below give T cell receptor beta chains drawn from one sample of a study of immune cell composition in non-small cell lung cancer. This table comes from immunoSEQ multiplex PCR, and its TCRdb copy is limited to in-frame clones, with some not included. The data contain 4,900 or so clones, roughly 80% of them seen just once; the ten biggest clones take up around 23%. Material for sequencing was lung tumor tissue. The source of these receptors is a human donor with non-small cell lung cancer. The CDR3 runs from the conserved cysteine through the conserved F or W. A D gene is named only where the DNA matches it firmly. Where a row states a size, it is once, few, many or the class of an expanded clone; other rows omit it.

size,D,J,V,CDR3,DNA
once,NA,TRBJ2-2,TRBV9,CASSVAGHNTGELFF,TGTGCCAGCAGCGTAGCGGGACATAACACCGGGGAGCTGTTTTTT
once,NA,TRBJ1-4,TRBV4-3,CASSQEGAPREKLFF,TGCGCCAGCAGCCAAGAGGGGGCCCCGAGGGAAAAACTGTTTTTT
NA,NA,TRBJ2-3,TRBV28,CASNQGADTQYF,TGTGCCAGCAATCAGGGCGCAGATACGCAGTATTTT
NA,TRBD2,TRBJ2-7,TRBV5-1,CASSRGGAESYEQYF,TGCGCCAGCAGCCGCGGGGGGGCCGAGTCCTACGAGCAGTACTTC
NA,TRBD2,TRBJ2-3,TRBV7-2,CASSSGTSGARTDTQYF,TGTGCCAGCAGCTCCGGGACTAGCGGGGCCCGCACAGATACGCAGTATTTT
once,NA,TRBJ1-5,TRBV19,CASSTYLSNQPQHF,TGTGCCAGTAGTACCTACCTTAGCAATCAGCCCCAGCATTTT
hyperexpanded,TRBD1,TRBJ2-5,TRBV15,CATSLRDRQETQYF,TGTGCCACCAGCCTCCGGGACAGACAAGAGACCCAGTACTTC
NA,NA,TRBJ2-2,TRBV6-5,CASSYAGYSTGELFF,TGTGCCAGCAGTTACGCCGGGTATAGTACCGGGGAGCTGTTTTTT
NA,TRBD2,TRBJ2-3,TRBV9,CASSPLLAGGASDTQYF,TGTGCCAGCAGCCCCCTACTAGCGGGGGGCGCCTCGGATACGCAGTATTTT
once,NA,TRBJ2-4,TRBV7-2,CASSHIQETLAKNIQYF,TGTGCCAGCAGCCACATACAGGAGACTCTAGCCAAAAACATTCAGTACTTC
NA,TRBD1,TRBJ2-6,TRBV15,CATSTGTGSGANVLTF,TGTGCCACCAGCACCGGGACAGGTTCTGGGGCCAACGTCCTGACTTTC
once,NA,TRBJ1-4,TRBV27,CASSRRGASTNEKLFF,TGTGCCAGCAGCCGCAGGGGTGCCTCAACTAATGAAAAACTGTTTTTT
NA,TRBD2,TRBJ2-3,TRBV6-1,CASSSQSGADTQYF,TGTGCCAGCAGTTCCCAGAGCGGGGCCGATACGCAGTATTTT
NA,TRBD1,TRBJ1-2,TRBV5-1,CASSSPGQGMGYTF,TGCGCCAGCAGCTCCCCGGGACAGGGGATGGGCTACACCTTC
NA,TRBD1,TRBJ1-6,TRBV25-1,CASRTGGYNSPLHF,TGTGCCAGCAGGACAGGGGGGTATAATTCACCCCTCCACTTT
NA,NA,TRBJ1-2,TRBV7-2,CASRADTKNYGYTF,TGTGCCAGCAGGGCCGACACAAAAAACTATGGCTACACCTTC
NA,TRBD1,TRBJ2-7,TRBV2,CASRPMTGAPYEQYF,TGTGCCAGCAGGCCTATGACAGGGGCCCCATACGAGCAGTACTTC
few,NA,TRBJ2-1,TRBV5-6,CASSLGETVYNEQFF,TGTGCCAGCAGCTTGGGCGAGACAGTCTACAATGAGCAGTTCTTC
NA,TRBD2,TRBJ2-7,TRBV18,CASSPPAGGQGNEQYF,TGTGCCAGCTCACCACCGGCGGGGGGGCAAGGTAACGAGCAGTACTTC
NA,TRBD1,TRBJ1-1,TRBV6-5,CASSNRGNTEAFF,TGTGCCAGCAGTAACAGGGGGAACACTGAAGCTTTCTTT
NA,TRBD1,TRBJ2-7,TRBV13,CASTLQGVLYEQYF,TGTGCCAGCACCCTACAGGGGGTTCTCTACGAGCAGTACTTC
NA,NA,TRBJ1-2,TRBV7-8,CASSLGGVGGAGGYTF,TGTGCCAGCAGCTTGGGGGGTGTTGGGGGGGCTGGTGGCTACACCTTC
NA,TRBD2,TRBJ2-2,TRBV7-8,CASSSRGGNTGELFF,TGTGCCAGCAGCTCGCGGGGGGGGAACACCGGGGAGCTGTTTTTT
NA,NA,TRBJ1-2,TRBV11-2,CASSSQGTGIYGYTF,TGTGCCAGCAGCTCACAAGGCACAGGGATCTATGGCTACACCTTC
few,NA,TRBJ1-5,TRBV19,CASSPTAGSQPQHF,TGTGCCAGTAGCCCGACAGCGGGAAGTCAGCCCCAGCATTTT
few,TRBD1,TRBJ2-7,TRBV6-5,CASRLTGIDEQYF,TGTGCCAGCAGGTTGACAGGGATCGACGAGCAGTACTTC
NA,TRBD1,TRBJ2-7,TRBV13,CASSAGQGAYEQYF,TGTGCCAGCAGCGCGGGACAGGGGGCCTACGAGCAGTACTTC
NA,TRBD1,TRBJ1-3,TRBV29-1,CSVRQGTNTIYF,TGCAGCGTACGACAGGGGACAAACACCATATATTTT
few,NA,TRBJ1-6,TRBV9,CASSPTGSSYNSPLHF,TGTGCCAGCAGCCCTACAGGGAGCTCCTATAATTCACCCCTCCACTTT